This T cell receptor beta chain was recovered during a study of Tregs in tolerant kidney transplant recipients. The V gene lost 5 bases and the J gene lost 0 bases, with 10 bases spanning the gap. Germline V gene lookup returns CDR1 GTSNPN and CDR2 SVGIG (reference sequence). The CDR3 sequence is 13 residues long. Generated by immunoSEQ multiplex PCR, the TCRdb table keeps only in-frame clones and is missing some. The sample consists of about 110,000 clones, nearly 90% of them appearing once. The chain carries TRBV30 and TRBJ1-1, with D unclear. Specimen: CD4+ T cells from blood, collected before the transplant. This TCR was recovered from a human donor who received a combined kidney and bone marrow transplant. DNA for the CDR3: TGTGCCTGGGCTACCACCGTGAACACTGAAGCTTTCTTT. It specifies CAWATTVNTEAFF. Full variable domain (missing parts from reference TRBV30 and TRBJ1-1): SQTIHQWPATLVQPVGSPLSLECTVEGTSNPNLYWYRQAAGRGLQLLFYSVGIGQISSEVPQNLSASRPQDRQFILSSKKLLLSDSGFYLCAWATTVNTEAFFGQGTRLTVV.